This section outlines one T cell receptor beta chain sequence together with its context. Its target is not known. This sample was included in a study of T cell responses to AZD1222 COVID-19 vaccine. Study results and caveats: There were mostly white British donors and more females than males, and clonal diversity was possibly underestimated. Close to half of all spike-specific TCRs reportedly target regions of the variants that are unmutated. Only 5 or 6 individuals given AZD1222 were seropositive at baseline.

The length of the CDR3 is 15 residues. The germline V and J ends were trimmed by 4 bases and 3 bases, with 15 bases remaining between them. Looked up from germline, CDR1 is SNHLY and CDR2 is FYNNEI. Repertoires were generated with immunoSEQ multiplex PCR, while TCRdb's copy carries only in-frame clones and drops some. The sample contains 170,000 or so clones, approximately 90% of which appear only once. Sample: peripheral blood, taken on day 0 of AZD1222 vaccination. The V gene is TRBV2, the J gene TRBJ1-1, with D perhaps TRBD1 (5 bases). The sequence was collected from an adult in good health. In nucleotides, the CDR3 is TGTGCCAGCAGTGTCCTCGGGACCGGGGACACTGAAGCTTTCTTT. Its translation: CASSVLGTGDTEAFF.